Listed here are 18 T cell receptor beta chains from one sample, sequenced in a study of shared clonotypes between healthy human individuals. TCRdb keeps only in-frame clones here, not all; method: immunoSEQ multiplex PCR. The repertoire includes 1.5 million to 2.5 million clones, about 95% of them detected once, and 1.2% sits in the top ten. The naive CD8 subset, CD45RO-negative cells positively selected for CCR7, excluded terminally differentiated effector memory CD45RA+ cells. Sequencing was carried out using naive CD8+ T cells sorted from blood. All receptors come from a man aged 18-30 years in good health.

In the case of this clone: Other DNA sequences from this sample encode an identical CDR3 as well. Written as DNA, the CDR3 is TGTGCCAGCAGCCCTGGGGATACGCAGTATTTT. Amino acids: CASSPGDTQYF. The rearrangement uses TRBV6-5 and TRBJ2-3; D not resolved. With 6 bases removed from V and 6 bases from J, the gap between germline ends came to 7 bases. The CDR3 consists of 11 residues. Germline-derived CDR1 and CDR2 are MNHEY and SVGAGI.

The chain uses TRBV30 and TRBJ2-1, with 11 bases identical to TRBD2. V shed 2 bases and J 12 bases; nucleotides not matched to a gene: 21. The CDR3 consists of 18 residues. Germline V gives CDR1 GTSNPN, CDR2 SVGIG (reference sequence). This CDR3 is CAWSFSGGALRDSSVQFF. The CDR3 DNA sequence: TGTGCCTGGAGTTTTAGCGGGGGGGCCTTACGGGATTCCTCTGTGCAGTTCTTC.

This chain joins TRBV7-8 and TRBJ2-3; TRBD1 aligns across 8 bases. The CDR3 runs 16 residues. Germline CDR1 SGHVS, CDR2 FQNEAQ. J gave up 2 bases and V 1 base, and 5 bases lay outside the gene matches. The CDR3 DNA follows: TGTGCCAGCAGCTTAGGGACAGGGAGCCCCACAGATACGCAGTATTTT. Translation: CASSLGTGSPTDTQYF.

The V and J genes are TRBV7-9 and TRBJ2-7, with TRBD1 matching over 7 bases. The CDR3 has 14 amino acids. Germline V gives CDR1 SEHNR, CDR2 FQNEAQ (reference sequence). V was pared by 2 bases and J by 3 bases, with 4 bases of the junction left unmatched. CDR3 loop: CASSLTTGFYEQYF. The CDR3 nucleotides are TGTGCCAGCAGCTTAACGACAGGGTTCTACGAGCAGTACTTC.

The chain carries TRBV7-9 and TRBJ2-1; D is uncertain. V lost 0 bases and J 0 bases, leaving 6 bases between the germline ends. Looked up from germline, CDR1 is SEHNR and CDR2 is FQNEAQ (reference sequence). The CDR3 loop spans 15 amino acids. This chain's CDR3 is CASSLAQSSYNEQFF. CDR3 DNA sequence: TGTGCCAGCAGCTTAGCCCAGAGCTCCTACAATGAGCAGTTCTTC.

This sequence joins TRBV4-3 and TRBJ2-3; 8 bases are a match to TRBD2. Germline CDR1 is LGHNA and CDR2 is YSLEER. The CDR3 runs to 17 residues. Trimming took 4 bases from V and 0 from J; bases not matched to a gene: 9. This CDR3 reads CASSRLAGGISTDTQYF. CDR3 nucleotides: TGCGCCAGCAGCCGGTTGGCGGGAGGCATTAGCACAGATACGCAGTATTTT.

Note on this clone: This CDR3 is also generated by other DNA sequences in the sample. The V gene is TRBV4-3, the J gene TRBJ2-7; TRBD2 matches at 10 bases. There are 14 residues in the CDR3. Germline loops: CDR1 LGHNA, CDR2 YSLEER. The V and J ends lost 1 base and 5 bases, in that order; junction bases with no gene match: 2. DNA of the CDR3: TGCGCCAGCAGCCAAGGGCTAGCGGGAGACGAGCAGTACTTC. Protein sequence: CASSQGLAGDEQYF.

The chain recombines TRBV28 with TRBJ1-1, with 10 nucleotides matching TRBD1. CDR3 length: 14 residues. CDR1 is MDHEN and CDR2 is SYDVKM in the germline V gene. V lost 5 bases, J lost 6 bases, and 6 bases stayed unmatched. The CDR3, as DNA: TGTGCCAGCAGTATCACAGGGACAGGGGCTGAAGCTTTCTTT. This codes for CASSITGTGAEAFF. Full variable domain (outside the CDR3, taken from reference TRBV28 and TRBJ1-1): DVKVTQSSRYLVKRTGEKVFLECVQDMDHENMFWYRQDPGLGLRLIYFSYDVKMKEKGDIPEGYSVSREKKERFSLILESASTNQTSMYLCASSITGTGAEAFFGQGTRLTVV.

This chain links TRBV6-5 with TRBJ2-1; no reliable D call. This CDR3 spans 12 amino acids. V was trimmed by 4 bases and J by 12 bases, leaving 13 bases between them. Germline V gene lookup returns CDR1 MNHEY and CDR2 SVGAGI. CDR3 DNA sequence: TGTGCCAGCAGTTCGTTCGAGCGTGGGCAGTTCTTC. Its protein is CASSSFERGQFF.

This rearrangement joins TRBV7-9 to TRBJ1-1; D uncertain. This CDR3 is built from 14 residues. Between the trimmed V and J ends, which lost 5 bases and 5 bases, there was a span of 15 bases. Germline V gene sequence: CDR1 SEHNR, CDR2 FQNEAQ (reference sequence). DNA of the CDR3: TGTGCCAGCAGCCCCGGTCTGGGAGAGACTGAAGCTTTCTTT. It yields the protein CASSPGLGETEAFF. The full variable domain, rest sourced from reference TRBV7-9 and TRBJ1-1, is DTGVSQNPRHKITKRGQNVTFRCDPISEHNRLYWYRQTLGQGPEFLTYFQNEAQLEKSRLLSDRFSAERPKGSFSTLEIQRTEQGDSAMYLCASSPGLGETEAFFGQGTRLTVV.

This clone showed up just a few times. This sequence joins TRBV2 and TRBJ1-2; possibly TRBD1 for D (5 bases). V lost 4 bases to trimming and J lost 5 bases, with 8 bases between them. Per the germline V gene, CDR1 is SNHLY and CDR2 is FYNNEI. The CDR3 is 12 residues long. The CDR3 sequence is CASSGQLYGYTF. In DNA form, the CDR3 reads TGTGCCAGCAGTGGACAGCTTTATGGCTACACCTTC.

This clone was recorded only once. The chain combines TRBV4-3 with TRBJ2-7; no clear D gene. The CDR3 consists of 13 residues. Trimming stripped 4 bases from V and 6 bases from J, with 13 bases between. In germline, CDR1 is LGHNA, CDR2 YSLEER. The CDR3, as DNA: TGCGCCAGCAGCCCCGGTGGGGTCAGCGAGCAGTACTTC. Protein: CASSPGGVSEQYF.

Comments on this clone: The sample holds other DNA sequences that translate to the same CDR3. The rearrangement links TRBV4-3 to TRBJ2-7; D remains unclear. The CDR3 loop spans 15 amino acids. V dropped 0 bases and J dropped 1 base, with 10 bases sitting between them. The V gene's germline CDR1 is LGHNA and CDR2 YSLEER. DNA of the CDR3: TGCGCCAGCAGCCAAGATGAGGCCGGATCCTACGAGCAGTACTTC. Its protein is CASSQDEAGSYEQYF.

V and J are TRBV7-9 and TRBJ1-4, with D tentatively TRBD1 (6 bases). The CDR3 loop spans 14 amino acids. The V and J ends lost 0 bases and 8 bases respectively, with 10 bases between them. Germline V CDR1 and CDR2: SEHNR, FQNEAQ (reference sequence). The CDR3 DNA is TGTGCCAGCAGCTTAGCCGTTCAGGGGGAAAAACTGTTTTTT. Translating gives CASSLAVQGEKLFF.

The chain carries TRBV10-3 and TRBJ2-1; the match to TRBD1 covers 9 bases. The germline CDR1 and CDR2 sequences are ENHRY and SYGVKD. The V and J ends lost 0 bases and 4 bases, in that order; junction bases with no gene match: 4. The CDR3 extends over 16 amino acids. As DNA, the CDR3 is TGTGCCATCAGTGAGTCTAAGGGACAGGGTTACAATGAGCAGTTCTTC. It specifies CAISESKGQGYNEQFF.

V gene TRBV28 combines with J gene TRBJ2-6; D remains unclear. V was clipped by 2 bases and J by 2 bases, with 7 bases between them. Germline CDR1 is MDHEN and CDR2 is SYDVKM. This CDR3 has 15 residues. The CDR3 region has the DNA TGTGCCAGCAGTTTAAGGTTAGCTGGGGCCAACGTCCTGACTTTC. It is translated as CASSLRLAGANVLTF.

The V gene is TRBV7-9, the J gene TRBJ1-2, with TRBD1 matching over 7 bases. Losses at the gene ends were 2 bases for V and 4 bases for J; bases not matched to a gene: 7. This CDR3 is built from 15 residues. The V gene's germline CDR1 is SEHNR and CDR2 FQNEAQ (reference sequence). The CDR3 spells CASSLLGQERYGYTF. CDR3 coding DNA: TGTGCCAGCAGCTTATTAGGACAGGAGCGCTATGGCTACACCTTC.

This clone came up once. V and J are TRBV12-5 and TRBJ2-7, with D possibly matching TRBD1 (6 bases). V was cut by 7 bases and J by 3 bases, with 13 bases left in between. Germline-derived CDR1 and CDR2 are LGHNT and FRNRAP. The CDR3 contains 13 residues. Here the CDR3 reads CASALGQSYEQYF. CDR3 in DNA: TGTGCTAGTGCTCTAGGACAGAGCTACGAGCAGTACTTC.